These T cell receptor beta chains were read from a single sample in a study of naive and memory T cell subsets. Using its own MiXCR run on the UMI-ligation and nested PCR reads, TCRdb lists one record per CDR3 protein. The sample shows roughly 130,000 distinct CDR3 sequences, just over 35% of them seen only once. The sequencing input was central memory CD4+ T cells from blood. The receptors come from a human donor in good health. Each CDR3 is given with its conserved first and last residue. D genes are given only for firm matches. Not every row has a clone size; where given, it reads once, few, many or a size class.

cdr3_aa: CASGDRGSSTEAFF
cdr3_nt: TGTGCTAGTGGTGACAGGGGGTCGAGCACTGAAGCTTTCTTT
j_call: TRBJ1-1
v_call: TRBV12-5
d_call: TRBD1
clone_size: .

cdr3_aa: CAVAGGGTGELFF
cdr3_nt: TGTGCCGTAGCAGGGGGCGGAACCGGGGAGCTGTTTTTT
j_call: TRBJ2-2
v_call: TRBV10-3
d_call: TRBD1
clone_size: .

cdr3_aa: CASSISGKDWTNTDTQYF
cdr3_nt: TGTGCCAGTAGTATCTCGGGGAAGGATTGGACTAACACAGATACGCAGTATTTT
j_call: TRBJ2-3
v_call: TRBV19
d_call: .
clone_size: .

cdr3_aa: CASNQRGLASYNEQFF
cdr3_nt: TGTGCCAGCAACCAACGAGGATTGGCTTCTTACAATGAGCAGTTCTTC
j_call: TRBJ2-1
v_call: TRBV28
d_call: .
clone_size: many

cdr3_aa: CSAREGLSGSYEQYF
cdr3_nt: TGCAGTGCTAGAGAGGGTCTTTCGGGATCCTACGAGCAGTACTTC
j_call: TRBJ2-7
v_call: TRBV20-1
d_call: .
clone_size: .

cdr3_aa: CASSYSGFDKDWTPYEQYF
cdr3_nt: TGTGCCAGCAGTTACTCAGGGTTTGATAAAGACTGGACCCCCTACGAGCAGTACTTC
j_call: TRBJ2-7
v_call: TRBV6-5
d_call: .
clone_size: .

cdr3_aa: CAWSVLGRGGQETQYF
cdr3_nt: TGTGCCTGGAGTGTACTGGGCAGGGGCGGTCAAGAGACCCAGTACTTC
j_call: TRBJ2-5
v_call: TRBV30
d_call: .
clone_size: few

cdr3_aa: CASSLDGTPSYEQYF
cdr3_nt: TGTGCCAGCAGCCTCGACGGGACACCTTCCTACGAGCAGTACTTC
j_call: TRBJ2-7
v_call: TRBV7-9
d_call: .
clone_size: few

cdr3_aa: CASSLPLDTHNEQFF
cdr3_nt: TGTGCCAGCAGTTTACCGCTAGACACCCACAATGAGCAGTTCTTC
j_call: TRBJ2-1
v_call: TRBV28
d_call: .
clone_size: .

cdr3_aa: CSVAAGGRNEQFF
cdr3_nt: TGCAGCGTTGCAGCGGGAGGGCGTAATGAGCAGTTCTTC
j_call: TRBJ2-1
v_call: TRBV29-1
d_call: TRBD2
clone_size: .

cdr3_aa: CSARDPRESRETQYF
cdr3_nt: TGCAGTGCTAGAGATCCGCGGGAGAGTCGTGAGACCCAGTACTTC
j_call: TRBJ2-5
v_call: TRBV20-1
d_call: TRBD2
clone_size: few

cdr3_aa: CASSLRGIWVNNEQFF
cdr3_nt: TGTGCCAGCAGTCTTCGAGGGATTTGGGTTAACAATGAGCAGTTCTTC
j_call: TRBJ2-1
v_call: TRBV27
d_call: .
clone_size: .

cdr3_aa: CASRSQYLGYEQYF
cdr3_nt: TGTGCCAGCAGATCTCAGTACCTAGGGTACGAGCAGTACTTC
j_call: TRBJ2-7
v_call: TRBV7-2
d_call: .
clone_size: .

cdr3_aa: CSAREGSSINYNEQFF
cdr3_nt: TGCAGTGCTAGAGAAGGGTCTAGCATAAACTACAATGAGCAGTTCTTC
j_call: TRBJ2-1
v_call: TRBV20-1
d_call: .
clone_size: .

cdr3_aa: CASSTIQGASEAFF
cdr3_nt: TGTGCCAGCAGCACGATTCAGGGGGCGTCTGAAGCTTTCTTT
j_call: TRBJ1-1
v_call: TRBV5-5
d_call: TRBD1
clone_size: few

cdr3_aa: CASSVAGQTYEQYF
cdr3_nt: TGTGCCAGCAGCGTAGCCGGGCAAACCTACGAGCAGTACTTC
j_call: TRBJ2-7
v_call: TRBV9
d_call: .
clone_size: few

cdr3_aa: CASGPGEQYF
cdr3_nt: TGTGCCAGCGGGCCCGGCGAGCAGTACTTC
j_call: TRBJ2-7
v_call: TRBV6-5
d_call: .
clone_size: .

cdr3_aa: CSAPLLRGSSYNEQFF
cdr3_nt: TGCAGTGCCCCCCTTTTGAGGGGGAGCTCCTACAATGAGCAGTTCTTC
j_call: TRBJ2-1
v_call: TRBV20-1
d_call: .
clone_size: .

cdr3_aa: CASSFRRGRKSGNTIYF
cdr3_nt: TGTGCCAGCAGCTTTAGGAGGGGCAGAAAATCTGGAAACACCATATATTTT
j_call: TRBJ1-3
v_call: TRBV13
d_call: .
clone_size: few

cdr3_aa: CSAKTGTGAISNQPQHF
cdr3_nt: TGCAGTGCTAAGACCGGGACAGGGGCGATTAGCAATCAGCCCCAGCATTTT
j_call: TRBJ1-5
v_call: TRBV20-1
d_call: TRBD1
clone_size: .

cdr3_aa: CASRGTLVTDTQYF
cdr3_nt: TGTGCCAGCAGGGGGACGCTTGTCACAGATACGCAGTATTTT
j_call: TRBJ2-3
v_call: TRBV5-5
d_call: .
clone_size: many

cdr3_aa: CATSTDSTYEQYF
cdr3_nt: TGTGCCACCAGCACCGACAGCACCTACGAGCAGTACTTC
j_call: TRBJ2-7
v_call: TRBV24-1
d_call: .
clone_size: few

cdr3_aa: CASSFGLAPPEQFF
cdr3_nt: TGCGCCAGCAGCTTTGGACTAGCGCCTCCCGAGCAGTTCTTC
j_call: TRBJ2-1
v_call: TRBV5-1
d_call: TRBD2
clone_size: few

cdr3_aa: CSALVQELNEKLFF
cdr3_nt: TGCAGTGCCCTAGTTCAGGAGCTTAATGAAAAACTGTTTTTT
j_call: TRBJ1-4
v_call: TRBV20-1
d_call: .
clone_size: .

cdr3_aa: CASSLDGSGDTQYF
cdr3_nt: TGTGCTAGCAGCTTAGACGGGAGCGGAGATACGCAGTATTTT
j_call: TRBJ2-3
v_call: TRBV7-7
d_call: .
clone_size: .

cdr3_aa: CASSDGGRVQPQHF
cdr3_nt: TGCGCCAGCAGTGATGGGGGGAGGGTACAGCCCCAGCATTTT
j_call: TRBJ1-5
v_call: TRBV10-2
d_call: .
clone_size: many

cdr3_aa: CASSFAYNSPLHF
cdr3_nt: TGTGCCAGCAGTTTCGCCTATAATTCACCCCTCCACTTT
j_call: TRBJ1-6
v_call: TRBV12-3/TRBV12-4
d_call: .
clone_size: .

cdr3_aa: CASSALGYEQYF
cdr3_nt: TGTGCCAGCAGTGCGCTTGGTTACGAGCAGTACTTC
j_call: TRBJ2-7
v_call: TRBV3-1
d_call: .
clone_size: few

cdr3_aa: CASSESRVANQPQHF
cdr3_nt: TGTGCCAGCAGTGAATCCCGCGTTGCCAATCAGCCCCAGCATTTT
j_call: TRBJ1-5
v_call: TRBV6-1
d_call: .
clone_size: .

cdr3_aa: CASSLVHATNEQFF
cdr3_nt: TGTGCCAGCAGCTTAGTGCATGCAACAAATGAGCAGTTCTTC
j_call: TRBJ2-1
v_call: TRBV7-2
d_call: .
clone_size: few

cdr3_aa: CASMVGGGVNGQEQYF
cdr3_nt: TGTGCCAGCATGGTCGGGGGCGGTGTCAACGGACAGGAGCAGTACTTC
j_call: TRBJ2-7
v_call: TRBV6-5
d_call: .
clone_size: .

cdr3_aa: CASSRGQGTYGYTF
cdr3_nt: TGTGCCAGCAGCCGGGGACAGGGTACCTATGGCTACACCTTC
j_call: TRBJ1-2
v_call: TRBV25-1
d_call: TRBD1
clone_size: few

cdr3_aa: CASSWTANEKLFF
cdr3_nt: TGTGCCAGCAGTTGGACAGCTAATGAAAAACTGTTTTTT
j_call: TRBJ1-4
v_call: TRBV28
d_call: .
clone_size: few

cdr3_aa: CSARDGYKREVNEQFF
cdr3_nt: TGCAGTGCTAGAGATGGATACAAGCGGGAGGTTAATGAGCAGTTCTTC
j_call: TRBJ2-1
v_call: TRBV20-1
d_call: TRBD2
clone_size: .